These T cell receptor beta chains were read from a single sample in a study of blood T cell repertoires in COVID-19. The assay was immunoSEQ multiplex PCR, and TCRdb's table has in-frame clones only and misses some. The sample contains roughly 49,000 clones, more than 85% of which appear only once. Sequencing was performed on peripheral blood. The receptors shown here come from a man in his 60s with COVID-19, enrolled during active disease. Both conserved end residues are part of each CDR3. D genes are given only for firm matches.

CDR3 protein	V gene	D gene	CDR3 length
CATSDQGQGNLYEQFF	TRBV24-1	TRBD1	16
CASSPTGTASGNTIYF	TRBV19	TRBD1	16
CASSQGWGGTGNTIYF	TRBV9	.	16
CASSGRDRGNYGYTF	TRBV11-2	TRBD1	15
CASSTQGAITEQFF	TRBV18	TRBD1	14
CASSPGTALRYGYTF	TRBV28	TRBD1	15
CSASQGSIYEQYF	TRBV20-1	.	13
CASGGESGEDMNTEAFF	TRBV28	.	17
CASSLAAGLNTEAFF	TRBV7-9	.	15
CASSLAGLDTEEQYF	TRBV5-1	.	15
CASSLGPQETQYF	TRBV5-1	.	13
CASSWGHYNTEAFF	TRBV5-8	.	14
CASSYPSTSNQPQHF	TRBV6-6	.	15
CSVELFGLAGITGELFF	TRBV29-1	TRBD2	17
CASRRGISNQPQHF	TRBV2	.	14
CASSLVRGSGELFF	TRBV5-1	.	14
CAWTLDRVRAQTQYF	TRBV30	TRBD1	15
CASVGGHEQYF	TRBV10-2	.	11
CASWTSGSEQYF	TRBV28	.	12
CASSHRLYGTENTEAFF	TRBV23-1	TRBD1	17
CASSQSTGTYYGYTF	TRBV6-2/TRBV6-3	TRBD1	15
CASSDWGGSGNTIYF	TRBV7-8	.	15
CAWSVSGYTEAFF	TRBV30	.	13
CASSSGSGYRYEQYF	TRBV7-9	.	15
CASSHNSGSYEQYF	TRBV11-3	.	14
CASSPAGTGGGQPQHF	TRBV18	TRBD1	16
CASSEPGLAGGSQHPYEQYF	TRBV6-1	TRBD2	20
CASRSGTGGQQPQHF	TRBV28	TRBD1	15
CASSLENVANGEQFF	TRBV7-2	.	15
CASSLSSNQPQHF	TRBV7-2	.	13
CASSPRDPGVGETQYF	TRBV7-2	.	16
CASSAPLRLNLHF	TRBV2	.	13
CASSTYRDSNQLQHF	TRBV19	.	15
CASRSPNTEAFF	TRBV27	.	12
CATSEWAGSVHEQYF	TRBV24-1	.	15
CAISERTGVGTGELFF	TRBV10-3	TRBD1	16
CASSQALTGGYGYTF	TRBV3-1/TRBV3-2	TRBD1	15